This TCR beta chain came from a study of regulatory T cells in long-lasting Graves disease. V lost 3 bases and J 6 bases, leaving 21 bases between the germline ends. Looked up from germline, CDR1 is MGHRA and CDR2 is YSYEKL. The CDR3 contains 17 residues. Arm-PCR of CDR3 regions with iRepertoire HTBI primers generated TCR beta libraries. In TCRdb, the multiplex PCR reads were re-called with MiXCR into one record per CDR3 protein. The sample has around 500,000 distinct CDR3 sequences; around an eighth are singletons. Time point described: newly diagnosed GD, antithyroid drugs for less than 3 months. There was RNA extracted from PBMCs, and the TCR library was made from it. This clonotype was detected a few times. The same sample was also used in a study of T cells in Graves' hyperthyroidism and ophthalmopathy. From that paper: The diagnoses drew upon clinical symptoms, serum thyroxine and TRAb, thyroid ultrasound and orbital computed tomography.

V and J are TRBV4-1 and TRBJ1-5, with a possible D match to TRBD1 (5 bases). The sequence came from a man aged 30 to 39 with Graves disease. The sequencing here drew on peripheral blood mononuclear cells (PBMCs), taken at new diagnosis, from a patient treated with antithyroid drugs. CDR3 coding DNA: TGCGCCAGCAGCCATGTGGATGAGGGGAGGTATAGTCAGCCCCAGCATTTT. It translates to CASSHVDEGRYSQPQHF.